This is a list of T cell receptor beta chains from one sample in a study of T cell repertoires in cytomegalovirus infection. What these receptors recognize is not known. TCRdb re-analysed the reads in MiXCR, keeping a single row per CDR3 protein. The data show roughly 920,000 distinct CDR3 sequences, more than 25% seen once. The source was cultured CD8+ T cells from PBMCs, collected from culture after CMV antigen stimulation. These receptor sequences come from a human donor in good health (CMV status not recorded). Some clones in this sample may be carry-over from other donors' samples. CDR3s include the opening cysteine and the closing phenylalanine or tryptophan. The D gene is left open where the match is weak. Some rows have no size entry. The others give once, few or many, or a class for an expanded clone.

d_gene,abundance,j_gene,v_gene,CDR3aa,CDR3nt
NA,NA,TRBJ1-6,TRBV2,CASIHESQGIRSNSPLHF,TGTGCCAGCATTCACGAATCACAGGGAATTAGGAGCAATTCACCCCTCCACTTT
TRBD1,NA,TRBJ1-2,TRBV7-8,CASSMTETGGYGYTF,TGTGCCAGCAGTATGACCGAGACAGGGGGTTATGGCTACACCTTC
NA,NA,TRBJ1-4,TRBV4-1,CASSQSFASLGSEKLFF,TGCGCCAGCAGCCAATCCTTCGCGTCTTTGGGGTCGGAAAAACTGTTTTTT
TRBD2,NA,TRBJ2-1,TRBV7-9,CASSWGGSGGLQKNEQFF,TGTGCCAGCAGCTGGGGGGGTAGCGGGGGCCTCCAAAAAAATGAGCAGTTCTTC
TRBD2,NA,TRBJ2-1,TRBV15,CATSRANFQLAGNYNEQFF,TGTGCCACCAGCAGAGCAAATTTTCAACTAGCGGGGAACTACAATGAGCAGTTCTTC
TRBD2,NA,TRBJ2-5,TRBV9,CASSLYVASGGGETQYF,TGTGCCAGCAGCCTCTATGTGGCTAGCGGGGGAGGAGAGACCCAGTACTTC
NA,NA,TRBJ2-2,TRBV7-9,CASNPGGHTNTGELFF,TGTGCCAGCAATCCAGGGGGGCACACGAACACCGGGGAGCTGTTTTTT
TRBD2,NA,TRBJ2-3,TRBV7-9,CASSLMTSGSTDTQYF,TGTGCCAGCAGCTTAATGACTAGCGGAAGCACAGATACGCAGTATTTT
TRBD1,few,TRBJ2-2,TRBV27,CASSLWGQGVTIGELFF,TGTGCCAGCAGTTTATGGGGACAGGGGGTAACCATAGGGGAGCTGTTTTTT
NA,many,TRBJ2-5,TRBV7-2,CASSLGVTGLREAQYF,TGTGCCAGCAGCTTGGGGGTCACGGGGCTAAGAGAGGCCCAGTACTTC
TRBD1,NA,TRBJ2-5,TRBV9,CASSVIGQGLMETQYF,TGTGCCAGCAGCGTAATCGGACAGGGGCTTATGGAGACCCAGTACTTC
TRBD2,few,TRBJ2-3,TRBV10-3,CAIRGTSGEDTQYF,TGTGCCATCAGGGGGACTAGCGGGGAAGATACGCAGTATTTT
NA,few,TRBJ2-2,TRBV5-1,CASRTPIGELFF,TGCGCCAGCAGAACCCCCATCGGGGAGCTGTTTTTT
TRBD2,few,TRBJ2-1,TRBV12-3/TRBV12-4,CASSLAWRGANPSEGHEQFF,TGTGCCAGCAGTTTAGCTTGGCGGGGGGCCAATCCTTCCGAGGGGCATGAGCAGTTCTTC
TRBD2,few,TRBJ2-1,TRBV12-3/TRBV12-4,CASSFPQRGLNEQFF,TGTGCCAGCAGTTTTCCCCAGCGGGGACTGAATGAGCAGTTCTTC